Sequencing of this T cell receptor beta chain was carried out in a study of shared clonotypes between healthy human individuals. Study-level points and caveats: What limited the represented genetic and exposure-history diversity was the small number of donors.

The repertoire was sequenced with immunoSEQ multiplex PCR; TCRdb's copy has only in-frame clones and lacks some. The sample includes approximately 2.5 million clones, approximately 93% of them seen just once. The V end was cut by 5 bases, the J end by 0 bases, with 10 bases between. The CDR3 runs to 14 residues. Germline V CDR1 and CDR2: LGHNA, YNFKEQ. Note on this clone: Its antigen is as yet unknown.

The sequencing input was naive CD4+ T cells from PBMCs. Subset meaning: CD45RA+ positively selected. V usage is TRBV4-2 and J usage is TRBJ1-1; tentative D call: TRBD1 (6 bases). This clonotype was sampled from a man younger than 35 in good health. Some clones in this sample may be carry-over from other donors' samples. CDR3 loop: CASSKGGLNTEAFF. Written as DNA, the CDR3 is TGTGCCAGCAGCAAAGGGGGGCTGAACACTGAAGCTTTCTTT.